This T cell receptor (beta chain) is drawn from a study of OX40 agonist ivuxolimab in advanced cancers. The CDR3 consists of 14 residues. The germline V gene has CDR1 GTSNPN and CDR2 SVGIG (reference sequence). Between the trimmed V and J ends, which lost 6 bases and 6 bases, there was a span of 20 bases. Profiled with immunoSEQ multiplex PCR; TCRdb holds only in-frame clones, not every one. The table has 84,000 or so clones, approximately 90% seen once. The sequence derives from an adult with an advanced solid tumor such as melanoma, head and neck, liver or kidney cancer. This chain links TRBV30 with TRBJ1-1; possibly TRBD1 for D (6 bases). The sequencing used CD4+ or CD8+ T cells sorted from blood, collected in a trial of the OX40 agonist ivuxolimab. This CDR3 reads CACQGSNSRAEAFF. Here the CDR3 DNA reads TGTGCCTGTCAGGGGTCCAACTCAAGGGCTGAAGCTTTCTTT.